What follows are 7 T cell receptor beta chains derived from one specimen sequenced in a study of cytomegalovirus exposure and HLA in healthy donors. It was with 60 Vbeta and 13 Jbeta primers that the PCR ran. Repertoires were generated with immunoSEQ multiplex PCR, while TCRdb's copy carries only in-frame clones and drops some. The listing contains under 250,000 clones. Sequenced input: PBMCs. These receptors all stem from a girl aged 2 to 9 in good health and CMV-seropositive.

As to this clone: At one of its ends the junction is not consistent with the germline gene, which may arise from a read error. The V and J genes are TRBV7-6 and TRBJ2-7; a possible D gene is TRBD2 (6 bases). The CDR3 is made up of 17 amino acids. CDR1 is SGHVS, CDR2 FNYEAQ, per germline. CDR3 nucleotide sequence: TGTGTCAGCAGCTTCGAGGGACGACGGGGGTTTGTGGGGGAGCAGTACTTC. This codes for CVSSFEGRRGFVGEQYF.

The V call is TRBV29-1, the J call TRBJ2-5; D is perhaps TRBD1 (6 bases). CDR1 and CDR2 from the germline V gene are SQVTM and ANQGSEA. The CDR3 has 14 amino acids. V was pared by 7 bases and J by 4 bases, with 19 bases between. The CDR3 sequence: CSAVDRPFGETQYF. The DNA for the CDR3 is TGCAGCGCCGTCGACAGGCCGTTTGGAGAGACCCAGTACTTC. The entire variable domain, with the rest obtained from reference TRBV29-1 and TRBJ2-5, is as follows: SAVISQKPSRDICQRGTSLTIQCQVDSQVTMMFWYRQQPGQSLTLIATANQGSEATYESGFVIDKFPISRPNLTFSTLTVSNMSPEDSSIYLCSAVDRPFGETQYFGPGTRLLVL.

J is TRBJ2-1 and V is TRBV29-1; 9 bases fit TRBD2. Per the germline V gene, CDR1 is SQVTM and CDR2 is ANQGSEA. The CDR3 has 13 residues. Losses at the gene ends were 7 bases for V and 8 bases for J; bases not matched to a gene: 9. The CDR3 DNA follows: TGCAGCGCGGCTAGCGGGATGGGCTATGAGCAGTTCTTC. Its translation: CSAASGMGYEQFF.

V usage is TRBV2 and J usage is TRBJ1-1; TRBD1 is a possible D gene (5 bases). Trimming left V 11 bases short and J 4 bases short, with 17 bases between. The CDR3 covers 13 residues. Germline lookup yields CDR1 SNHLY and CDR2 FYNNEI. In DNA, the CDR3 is TGTGCCGGGAAAAGCTCAGGGCTCACTGAAGCTTTCTTT. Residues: CAGKSSGLTEAFF.

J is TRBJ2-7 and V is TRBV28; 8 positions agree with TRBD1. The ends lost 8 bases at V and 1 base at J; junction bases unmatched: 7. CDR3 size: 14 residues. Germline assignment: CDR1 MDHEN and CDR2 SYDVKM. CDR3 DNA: TGTGCCAGCCTCCGGGACAGGTCATCCTACGAGCAGTACTTC. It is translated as CASLRDRSSYEQYF. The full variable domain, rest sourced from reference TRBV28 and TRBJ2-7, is DVKVTQSSRYLVKRTGEKVFLECVQDMDHENMFWYRQDPGLGLRLIYFSYDVKMKEKGDIPEGYSVSREKKERFSLILESASTNQTSMYLCASLRDRSSYEQYFGPGTRLTVT.

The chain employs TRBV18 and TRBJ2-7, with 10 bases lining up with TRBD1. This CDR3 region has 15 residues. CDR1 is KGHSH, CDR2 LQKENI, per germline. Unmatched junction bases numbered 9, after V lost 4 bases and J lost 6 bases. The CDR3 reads CASSRPGTGAFEQYF. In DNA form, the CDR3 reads TGTGCCAGCTCACGACCCGGGACAGGGGCTTTCGAGCAGTACTTC.

The CDR3 sequence is CAISESFQTGNEKLFF. CDR3 DNA: TGTGCCATCAGTGAGTCGTTTCAAACGGGAAATGAAAAACTGTTTTTT. J is TRBJ1-4 and V is TRBV10-3; D is ambiguous. Trimming took off 0 bases at V and 5 bases at J, with 13 bases between the two ends. Germline CDR1 and CDR2: ENHRY and SYGVKD. The CDR3 loop spans 16 amino acids.